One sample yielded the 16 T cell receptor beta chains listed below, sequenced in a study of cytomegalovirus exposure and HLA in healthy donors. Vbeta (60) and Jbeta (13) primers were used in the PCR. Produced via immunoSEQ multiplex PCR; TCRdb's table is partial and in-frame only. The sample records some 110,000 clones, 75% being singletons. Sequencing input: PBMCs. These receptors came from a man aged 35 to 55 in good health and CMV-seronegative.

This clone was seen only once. The DNA of the CDR3 is TGCGCCAGCAGCCAAACACAAACCTACGAGCAGTACTTC. It yields the protein CASSQTQTYEQYF. The chain recombines TRBV4-1 with TRBJ2-7, with D hard to call. The CDR3 covers 13 residues. Germline assignment: CDR1 MGHRA and CDR2 YSYEKL. The germline V and J ends were trimmed by 2 bases and 2 bases, with 7 bases remaining between them.

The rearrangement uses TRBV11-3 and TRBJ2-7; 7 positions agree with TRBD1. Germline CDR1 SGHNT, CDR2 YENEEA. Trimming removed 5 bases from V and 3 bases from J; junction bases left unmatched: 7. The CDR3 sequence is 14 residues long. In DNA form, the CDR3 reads TGTGCCAGCAGCCCGAGGACAGGCTTCTACGAGCAGTACTTC. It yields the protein CASSPRTGFYEQYF.

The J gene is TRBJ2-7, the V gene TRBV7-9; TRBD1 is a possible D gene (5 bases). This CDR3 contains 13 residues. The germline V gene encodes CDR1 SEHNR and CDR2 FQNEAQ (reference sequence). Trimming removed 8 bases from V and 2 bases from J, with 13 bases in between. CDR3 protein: CASLQGGTYEQYF. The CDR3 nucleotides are TGTGCCAGCCTCCAGGGCGGAACCTACGAGCAGTACTTC.

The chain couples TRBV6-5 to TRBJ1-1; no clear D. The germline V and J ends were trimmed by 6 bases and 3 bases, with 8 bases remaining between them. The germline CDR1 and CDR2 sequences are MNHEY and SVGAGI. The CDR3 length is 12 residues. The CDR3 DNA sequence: TGTGCCAGCAGGGCGGTTCACACTGAAGCTTTCTTT. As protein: CASRAVHTEAFF.

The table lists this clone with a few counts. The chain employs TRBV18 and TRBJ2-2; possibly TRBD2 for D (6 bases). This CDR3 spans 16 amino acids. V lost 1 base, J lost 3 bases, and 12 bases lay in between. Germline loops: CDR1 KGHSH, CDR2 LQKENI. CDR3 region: CASSPRQAGDTGELFF. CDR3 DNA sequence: TGTGCCAGCTCACCACGCCAAGCGGGTGACACCGGGGAGCTGTTTTTT.

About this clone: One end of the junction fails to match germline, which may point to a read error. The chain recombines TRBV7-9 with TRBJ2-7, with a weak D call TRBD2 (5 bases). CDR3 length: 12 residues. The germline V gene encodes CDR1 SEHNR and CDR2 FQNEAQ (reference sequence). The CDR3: CSSRLLEYEQYF. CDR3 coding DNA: TGTTCCAGCAGGCTACTAGAGTACGAGCAGTACTTC.

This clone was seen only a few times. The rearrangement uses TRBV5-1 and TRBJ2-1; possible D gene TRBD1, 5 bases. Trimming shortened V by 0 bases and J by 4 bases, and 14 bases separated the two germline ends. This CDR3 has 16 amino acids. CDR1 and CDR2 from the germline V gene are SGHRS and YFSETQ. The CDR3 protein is CASSLDLGRVYNEQFF. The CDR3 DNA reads TGCGCCAGCAGCTTGGACCTGGGCAGGGTATACAATGAGCAGTTCTTC. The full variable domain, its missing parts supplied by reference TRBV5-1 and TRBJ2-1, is KAGVTQTPRYLIKTRGQQVTLSCSPISGHRSVSWYQQTPGQGLQFLFEYFSETQRNKGNFPGRFSGRQFSNSRSEMNVSTLELGDSALYLCASSLDLGRVYNEQFFGPGTRLTVL.

The CDR3 loop is CASTPGLAGDTQYF. DNA for the CDR3: TGTGCCAGCACTCCAGGCCTAGCGGGAGATACGCAGTATTTT. This rearrangement joins TRBV28 to TRBJ2-3, with TRBD2 matching over 8 bases. With V trimmed by 7 bases and J by 5 bases, 8 bases remained unmatched. The CDR3 has 14 amino acids. Germline lookup yields CDR1 MDHEN and CDR2 SYDVKM.

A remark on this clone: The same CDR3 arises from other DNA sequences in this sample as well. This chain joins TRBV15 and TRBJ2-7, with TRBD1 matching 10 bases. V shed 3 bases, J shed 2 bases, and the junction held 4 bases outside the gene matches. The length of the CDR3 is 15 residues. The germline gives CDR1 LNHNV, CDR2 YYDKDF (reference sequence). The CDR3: CATSRGGQGAYEQYF. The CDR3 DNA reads TGTGCCACCAGCAGGGGAGGACAGGGGGCCTACGAGCAGTACTTC.

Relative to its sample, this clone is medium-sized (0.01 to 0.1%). Here the CDR3 reads CASSSPAGRLDYNEQFF. The CDR3, as DNA: TGCGCCAGCAGCTCCCCCGCTGGTCGGTTAGACTACAATGAGCAGTTCTTC. V and J are TRBV5-1 and TRBJ2-1; D gene uncertain. V lost 3 bases to trimming and J lost 3 bases, with 19 bases between them. The CDR3 loop spans 17 amino acids. Looked up from germline, CDR1 is SGHRS and CDR2 is YFSETQ.

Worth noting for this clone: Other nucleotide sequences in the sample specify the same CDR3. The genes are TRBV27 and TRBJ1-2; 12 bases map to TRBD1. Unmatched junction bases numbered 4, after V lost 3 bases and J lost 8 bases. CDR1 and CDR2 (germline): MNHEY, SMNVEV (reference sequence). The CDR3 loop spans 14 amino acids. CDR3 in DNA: TGTGCCAGCAGTTTCGGGACAGGGGGCTTCGGCTACACCTTC. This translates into CASSFGTGGFGYTF.

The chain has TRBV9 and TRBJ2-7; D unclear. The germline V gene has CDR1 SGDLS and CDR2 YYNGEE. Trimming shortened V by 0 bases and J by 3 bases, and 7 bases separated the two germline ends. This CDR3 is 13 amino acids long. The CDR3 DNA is TGTGCCAGCAGCGTAGTACACCTCTACGAGCAGTACTTC. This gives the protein CASSVVHLYEQYF. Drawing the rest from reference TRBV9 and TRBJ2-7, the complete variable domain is DSGVTQTPKHLITATGQRVTLRCSPRSGDLSVYWYQQSLDQGLQFLIQYYNGEERAKGNILERFSAQQFPDLHSELNLSSLELGDSALYFCASSVVHLYEQYFGPGTRLTVT.

The DNA for the CDR3 is TGCGCCAGCAGCCAAGATAAATCGGGGCAGTACTTC. Its translation is CASSQDKSGQYF. The genes are TRBV4-1 and TRBJ2-7; no definite D call. The length of the CDR3 is 12 residues. Germline-derived CDR1 and CDR2 are MGHRA and YSYEKL. V was clipped by 0 bases and J by 9 bases, with 9 bases between them.

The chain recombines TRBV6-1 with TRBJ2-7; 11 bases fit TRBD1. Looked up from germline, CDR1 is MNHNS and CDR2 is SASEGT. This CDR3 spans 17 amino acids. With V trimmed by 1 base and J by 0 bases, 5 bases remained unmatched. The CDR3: CASSEVDGTGGSYEQYF. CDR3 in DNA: TGTGCCAGCAGTGAAGTTGATGGGACAGGGGGCTCCTACGAGCAGTACTTC.

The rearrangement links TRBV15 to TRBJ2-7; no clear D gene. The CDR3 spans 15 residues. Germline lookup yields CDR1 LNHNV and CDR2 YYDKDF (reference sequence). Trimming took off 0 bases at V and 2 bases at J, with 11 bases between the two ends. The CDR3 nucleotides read TGTGCCACCAGCAGAGATCCGCAGGTGACCTACGAGCAGTACTTC. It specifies CATSRDPQVTYEQYF. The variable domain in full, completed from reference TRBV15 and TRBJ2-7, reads DAMVIQNPRYQVTQFGKPVTLSCSQTLNHNVMYWYQQKSSQAPKLLFHYYDKDFNNEADTPDNFQSRRPNTSFCFLDIRSPGLGDTAMYLCATSRDPQVTYEQYFGPGTRLTVT.

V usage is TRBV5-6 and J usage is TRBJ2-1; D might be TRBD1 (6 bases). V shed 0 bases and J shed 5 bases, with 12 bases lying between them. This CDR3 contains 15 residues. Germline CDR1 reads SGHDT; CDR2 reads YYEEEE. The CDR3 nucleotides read TGTGCCAGCAGCTTGGCGAGGACAGAAAACAATGAGCAGTTCTTC. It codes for CASSLARTENNEQFF.